This TCR beta chain appears in the sequencing data of a study of Ad26.COV2.S vaccination and SARS-CoV-2 variants. V dropped 4 bases and J dropped 10 bases, with 9 bases sitting between them. In germline, CDR1 is SGHRS, CDR2 YFSETQ. CDR3 length: 11 amino acids. Broader study findings: Researchers cautioned that TCR breadth and depth analyses may have underestimated total T cell responses. In vaccinated individuals, spike-specific CD8+ and CD4+ T cell responses reportedly displayed substantial breadth.

Sequenced by immunoSEQ multiplex PCR; TCRdb stores in-frame clones only, minus some. The table has 87,000 or so clones, 82% seen once. As regards this clone: Its antigen is not identified.

The chain carries TRBV5-1 and TRBJ2-1; D unresolved. The sequence derives from a human donor who had recovered from COVID-19. The material sequenced was peripheral blood, taken after recovery from COVID-19. The CDR3 sequence: CASSDLGEQFF. The CDR3 region has the DNA TGCGCCAGCAGCGACTTAGGGGAGCAGTTCTTC.